This T cell receptor (beta chain) emerged from a study of blood T cell repertoires in COVID-19. Study-level background: From the United States, Italy and Spain came samples of acute and convalescent COVID-19. Sample material is recorded as cDNA or gDNA derived from T cells, B-cell-depleted T cells, or PBMCs.

This clone was seen a single time. Original data processing: It was from reference gene primer amplification that nucleated cell counts were estimated. The table came from immunoSEQ multiplex PCR; TCRdb's copy has only in-frame clones and leaves some out. V and J calls and clone size are given by that table; D and trimming were obtained from the DNA. This table has roughly 73,000 clones, 90% appearing once. Per the germline V gene, CDR1 is SGHTS and CDR2 is YDEGEE. V shed 0 bases and J shed 4 bases, with 11 bases lying between them. This CDR3 region has 15 residues. The sample taken for sequencing was peripheral blood. This receptor was obtained from a man aged 50-60 years with acute or convalescent COVID-19. The chain links TRBV5-8 to TRBJ1-3; D perhaps matches TRBD1 (5 bases). The CDR3 loop is CASSLGGTGGNTIYF. The DNA of the CDR3 is TGTGCCAGCAGCTTGGGGGGGACTGGAGGAAACACCATATATTTT.